The entry below gives a single TCR beta chain sequence along with its context. The antigen is undetermined. Per the germline V gene, CDR1 is GTSNPN and CDR2 is SVGIG (reference sequence). After removal of 0 bases from V and 7 bases from J, the junction contained 4 bases not matched to a gene. The CDR3 is 15 amino acids. The PCR ran on 60 Vbeta and 13 Jbeta primers. Source study methods: A later analysis tallied about 80 million unique TCR beta chains, about 11 million of them shared. Clones were read by immunoSEQ multiplex PCR, and TCRdb kept only the in-frame ones, dropping some. V, J and clone size are those of that table, while D and trimming were read from the DNA. The repertoire holds about 100,000 clones, with roughly four fifths as singletons. These donors counted as nominally healthy when sampled, but unrecorded immune exposures were likely. These data originate in a study of cytomegalovirus exposure and HLA in healthy donors. Study results and caveats: Later, TCR association rates were found to vary by HLA locus, highest for DRB1 and lowest for HLA-C.

The V call is TRBV30, the J call TRBJ2-3; 13 bases line up with TRBD2. The sample taken for sequencing was PBMCs. The origin of this receptor is a male donor in good health and CMV-seropositive. Here the CDR3 DNA reads TGTGCCTGGAGTGTACTAGCGGGGGGGCCATATACGCAGTATTTT. As protein: CAWSVLAGGPYTQYF.